This T cell receptor (beta chain) was profiled in a study of T cell responses to AZD1222 COVID-19 vaccine. Trimming removed 2 bases from V and 0 bases from J, with 16 bases in between. Per the germline V gene, CDR1 is SGHTA and CDR2 is FQGTGA. This CDR3 contains 17 residues. In the case of this clone: Its antigen remains unknown.

The study, taken as a whole, reports: Clonal diversity may have been underestimated in mostly white British donors.

Profiled with immunoSEQ multiplex PCR; TCRdb holds only in-frame clones, not every one. The repertoire table contains over 140,000 clones. This clonotype originated in an adult in good health. This chain links TRBV7-3 with TRBJ1-1; weak D call: TRBD1 (5 bases). Sequenced material: peripheral blood. CDR3 coding DNA: TGTGCCAGCAGCTTAGAGGTAGGCACAGGCATGAACACTGAAGCTTTCTTT. Its protein product is CASSLEVGTGMNTEAFF. Full variable domain (remainder filled in from reference TRBV7-3 and TRBJ1-1): GAGVSQTPSNKVTEKGKYVELRCDPISGHTALYWYRQSLGQGPEFLIYFQGTGAADDSGLPNDRFFAVRPEGSVSTLKIQRTERGDSAVYLCASSLEVGTGMNTEAFFGQGTRLTVV.